This entry lists 9 T cell receptor beta chains sequenced from one sample in a study of cytomegalovirus exposure and HLA in healthy donors. Primers for the PCR totalled 60 Vbeta and 13 Jbeta. The method was immunoSEQ multiplex PCR; TCRdb's version includes in-frame clones alone and lacks a portion of them. Here the sample spans about 140,000 clones, about 80% being singletons. The sample taken for sequencing was PBMCs. These receptor sequences come from a male donor in good health and CMV-seropositive.

The chain employs TRBV19 and TRBJ1-6; the match to TRBD1 covers 8 bases. V shed 6 bases and J 8 bases; nucleotides not matched to a gene: 9. This CDR3 has 15 amino acids. Germline V lookup: CDR1 LNHDA, CDR2 SQIVND (reference sequence). CDR3 nucleotides: TGTGCCAGTAGCTCACTTACAGGGGGGGATTCACCCCTCCACTTT. This encodes CASSSLTGGDSPLHF.

The chain carries TRBV6-6 and TRBJ2-1, with 8 bases aligning to TRBD2. Germline CDR1 MNHNY, CDR2 SVGAGI (reference sequence). Trimming removed 0 bases from V and 7 bases from J; junction bases left unmatched: 8. There are 16 residues in the CDR3. CDR3 bases: TGTGCCAGCAGTTACTCTCGGGGGGGAGGCCAGAATGAGCAGTTCTTC. Protein: CASSYSRGGGQNEQFF.

The genes are TRBV9 and TRBJ2-1, with 10 positions matching TRBD2. J gave up 6 bases and V 3 bases, and 6 bases lay outside the gene matches. The CDR3 sequence is 15 residues long. Germline lookup yields CDR1 SGDLS and CDR2 YYNGEE. The CDR3 region is CASSARLAGVNEQFF. DNA of the CDR3: TGTGCCAGCAGCGCACGACTAGCGGGCGTCAATGAGCAGTTCTTC. The whole variable domain, remainder taken from reference TRBV9 and TRBJ2-1, is DSGVTQTPKHLITATGQRVTLRCSPRSGDLSVYWYQQSLDQGLQFLIQYYNGEERAKGNILERFSAQQFPDLHSELNLSSLELGDSALYFCASSARLAGVNEQFFGPGTRLTVL.

The J gene is TRBJ2-7, the V gene TRBV2; perhaps TRBD2 as D (7 bases). CDR1 and CDR2 from the germline V gene are SNHLY and FYNNEI. This CDR3 spans 13 amino acids. V lost 7 bases and J 2 bases, leaving 12 bases between the germline ends. CDR3 in DNA: TGTGCCAGCATGGGGGGGGCAGCCTACGAGCAGTACTTC. This sequence encodes CASMGGAAYEQYF.

This rearrangement joins TRBV29-1 to TRBJ2-1; a possible D gene is TRBD2 (5 bases). V dropped 2 bases and J dropped 6 bases, with 8 bases sitting between them. The CDR3 is 12 amino acids. Per germline, CDR1 SQVTM and CDR2 ANQGSEA. CDR3 residues: CSVELAGNEQFF. CDR3 DNA sequence: TGCAGCGTTGAACTCGCGGGCAATGAGCAGTTCTTC.

V gene TRBV6-5 combines with J gene TRBJ2-7; 12 bases are a match to TRBD2. Germline-derived CDR1 and CDR2 are MNHEY and SVGAGI. The CDR3 covers 16 residues. The V segment lost 2 bases and the J segment 2 bases; nucleotides outside the gene matches: 4. CDR3 region: CASSYLLAGGPYEQYF. CDR3 coding DNA: TGTGCCAGCAGTTACCTACTAGCGGGAGGCCCCTACGAGCAGTACTTC.

The chain employs TRBV12-2 and TRBJ2-7; the D call TRBD2 from the table was never checked on the DNA. TRBV12-2 corresponds to a pseudogene. This CDR3 comprises 14 residues. CDR3 sequence (DNA): TGTGCAAGTCGCTTAGCTGGGGGGAGGTACGAGCAGTACTTC. Encoded protein: CASRLAGGRYEQYF.

This CDR3 is CASSPGQDVYEQYF. The CDR3 bases are TGTGCCAGCAGCCCCGGACAGGACGTATACGAGCAGTACTTC. This rearrangement joins TRBV9 to TRBJ2-7, with 7 positions matching TRBD1. The ends lost 4 bases at V and 4 bases at J; junction bases unmatched: 8. The germline V gene encodes CDR1 SGDLS and CDR2 YYNGEE. The CDR3 spans 14 residues.

This chain connects TRBV5-4 to TRBJ1-4; 11 bases line up with TRBD1. Germline V lookup: CDR1 SGHNT, CDR2 YYREEE (reference sequence). V lost 0 bases, J lost 8 bases, and 3 bases stayed unmatched. The CDR3 totals 15 residues. The CDR3: CASSLVGTGGEKLFF. Written as DNA, the CDR3 is TGTGCCAGCAGCTTGGTGGGGACAGGGGGAGAAAAACTGTTTTTT.